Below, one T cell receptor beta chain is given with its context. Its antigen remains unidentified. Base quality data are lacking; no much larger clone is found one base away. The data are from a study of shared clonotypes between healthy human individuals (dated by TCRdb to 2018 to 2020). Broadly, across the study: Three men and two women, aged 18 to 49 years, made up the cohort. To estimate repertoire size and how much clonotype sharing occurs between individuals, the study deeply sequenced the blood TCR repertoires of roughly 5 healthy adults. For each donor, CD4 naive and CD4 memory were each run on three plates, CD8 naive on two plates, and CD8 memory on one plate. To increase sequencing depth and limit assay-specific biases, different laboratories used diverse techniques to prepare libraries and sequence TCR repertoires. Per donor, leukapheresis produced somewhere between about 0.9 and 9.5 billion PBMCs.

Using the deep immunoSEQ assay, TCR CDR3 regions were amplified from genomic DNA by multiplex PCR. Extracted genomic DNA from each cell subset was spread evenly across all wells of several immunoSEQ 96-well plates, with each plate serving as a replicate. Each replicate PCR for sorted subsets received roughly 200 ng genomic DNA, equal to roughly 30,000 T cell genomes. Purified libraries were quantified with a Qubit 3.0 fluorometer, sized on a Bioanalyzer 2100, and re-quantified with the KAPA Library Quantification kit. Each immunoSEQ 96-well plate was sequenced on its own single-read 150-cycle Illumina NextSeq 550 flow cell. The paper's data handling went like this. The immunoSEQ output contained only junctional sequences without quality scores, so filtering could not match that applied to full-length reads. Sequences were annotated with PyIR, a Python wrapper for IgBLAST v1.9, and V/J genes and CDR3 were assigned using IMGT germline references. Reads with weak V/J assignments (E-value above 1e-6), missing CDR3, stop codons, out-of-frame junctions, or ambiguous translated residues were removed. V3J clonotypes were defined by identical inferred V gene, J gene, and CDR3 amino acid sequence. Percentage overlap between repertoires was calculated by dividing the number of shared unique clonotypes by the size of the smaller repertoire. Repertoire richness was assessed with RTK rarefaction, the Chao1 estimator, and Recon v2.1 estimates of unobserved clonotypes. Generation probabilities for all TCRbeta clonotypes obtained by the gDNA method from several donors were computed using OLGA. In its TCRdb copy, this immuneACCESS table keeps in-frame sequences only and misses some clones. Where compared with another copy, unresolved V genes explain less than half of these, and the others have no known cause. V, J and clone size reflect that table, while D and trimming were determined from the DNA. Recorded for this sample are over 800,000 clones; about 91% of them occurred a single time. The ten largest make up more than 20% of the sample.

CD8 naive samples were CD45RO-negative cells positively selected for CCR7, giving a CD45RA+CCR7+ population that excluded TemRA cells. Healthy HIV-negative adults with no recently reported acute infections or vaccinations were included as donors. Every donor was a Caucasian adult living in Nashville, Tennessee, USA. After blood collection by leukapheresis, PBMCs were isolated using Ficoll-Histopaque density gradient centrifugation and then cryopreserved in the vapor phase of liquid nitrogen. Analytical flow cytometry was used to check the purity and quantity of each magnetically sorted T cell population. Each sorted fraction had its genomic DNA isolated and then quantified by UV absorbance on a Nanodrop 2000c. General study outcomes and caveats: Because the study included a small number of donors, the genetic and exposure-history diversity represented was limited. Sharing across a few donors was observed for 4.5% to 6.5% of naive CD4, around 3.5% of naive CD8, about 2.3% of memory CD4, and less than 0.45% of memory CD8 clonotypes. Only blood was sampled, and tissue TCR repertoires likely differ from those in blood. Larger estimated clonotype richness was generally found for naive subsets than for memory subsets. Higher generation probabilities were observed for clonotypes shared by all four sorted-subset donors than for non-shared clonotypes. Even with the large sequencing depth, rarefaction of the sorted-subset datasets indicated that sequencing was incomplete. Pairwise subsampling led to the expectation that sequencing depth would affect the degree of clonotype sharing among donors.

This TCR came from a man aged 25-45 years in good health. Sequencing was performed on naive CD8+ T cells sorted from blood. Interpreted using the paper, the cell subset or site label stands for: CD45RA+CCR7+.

The CDR3: CAISAGTSDTKNIQYF. The nucleotides read TGTGCCATCAGTGCTGGGACTAGCGACACCAAAAACATTCAGTACTTC. The rearranged segments are TRBV10-3 and TRBJ2-4, and 10 bases in between align with TRBD2. Via the germline V gene, CDR1 is ENHRY and CDR2 SYGVKD. The CDR3 spans 16 residues, from the cysteine through the phenylalanine. The sequence is cut down to CDR3 DNA, 48 bases in frame from base 1. Clipping removes 4 bases from V and 2 bases from J, with 5 as the unmatched junction base count.